This passage covers 2 T cell receptor beta chains from one sample sequenced in a study of blood T cell repertoires in COVID-19. The assay was immunoSEQ multiplex PCR, and TCRdb's table has in-frame clones only and misses some. The data show approximately 300,000 clones, with 80% to 95% seen just once and nearly 7% held by the top ten. The specimen was peripheral blood. Receptor source: a woman in her thirties with COVID-19, enrolled during active disease.

The chain uses TRBV30 and TRBJ2-5; 8 positions agree with TRBD1. CDR1 and CDR2 (germline): GTSNPN, SVGIG (reference sequence). This CDR3 has 13 residues. The junction had 9 bases not matched to a gene; V was cut back by 8 bases and J by 4 bases. The CDR3 region is CAGRQGRSETQYF. In nucleotides, the CDR3 is TGTGCCGGACGACAGGGGAGGTCAGAGACCCAGTACTTC.

The chain combines TRBV19 with TRBJ1-5, with TRBD1 as a possible D gene (6 bases). The V gene's germline CDR1 is LNHDA and CDR2 SQIVND (reference sequence). Trimming took 3 bases from V and 6 from J, leaving 15 bases between them. The CDR3 totals 15 residues. In nucleotides, the CDR3 is TGTGCCAGTAGTATGGGGCAGGGGATAGGTCAGCCCCAGCATTTT. Amino acid sequence: CASSMGQGIGQPQHF.